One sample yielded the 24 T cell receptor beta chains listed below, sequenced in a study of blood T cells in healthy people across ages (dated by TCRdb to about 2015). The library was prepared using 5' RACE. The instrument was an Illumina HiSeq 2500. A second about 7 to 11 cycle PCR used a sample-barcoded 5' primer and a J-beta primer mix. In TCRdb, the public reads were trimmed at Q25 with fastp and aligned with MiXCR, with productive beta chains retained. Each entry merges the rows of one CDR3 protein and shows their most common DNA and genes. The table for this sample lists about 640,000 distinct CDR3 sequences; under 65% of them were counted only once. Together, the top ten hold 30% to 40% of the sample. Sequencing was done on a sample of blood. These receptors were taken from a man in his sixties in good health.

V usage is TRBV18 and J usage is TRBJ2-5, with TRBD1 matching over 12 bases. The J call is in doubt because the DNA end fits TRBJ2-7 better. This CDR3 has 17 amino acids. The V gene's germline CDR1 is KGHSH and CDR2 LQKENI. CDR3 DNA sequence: TGTGCCAGCTCACCAAGGTTTCCGGGACAGGGGGCCAGCGAGCAGTACTTC. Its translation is CASSPRFPGQGASEQYF.

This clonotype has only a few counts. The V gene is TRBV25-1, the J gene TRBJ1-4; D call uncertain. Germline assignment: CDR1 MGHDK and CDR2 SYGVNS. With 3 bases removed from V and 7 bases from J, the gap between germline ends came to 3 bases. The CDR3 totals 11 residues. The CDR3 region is CASSELEKLFF. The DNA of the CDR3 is TGTGCCAGCAGTGAGCTTGAAAAACTGTTTTTT.

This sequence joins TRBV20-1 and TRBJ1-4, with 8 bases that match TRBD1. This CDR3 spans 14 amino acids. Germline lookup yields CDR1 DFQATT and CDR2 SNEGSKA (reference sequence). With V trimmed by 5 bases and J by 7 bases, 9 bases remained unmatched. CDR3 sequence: CSAPADRGAEKLFF. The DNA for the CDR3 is TGCAGTGCTCCGGCAGACAGGGGTGCTGAAAAACTGTTTTTT.

CDR3 DNA: TGCGCCAGCAGCCCTTTTCGGACTAGCGGGGCAGATACGCAGTATTTT. This translates into CASSPFRTSGADTQYF. The V and J genes are TRBV4-1 and TRBJ2-3; 12 nucleotides align to TRBD2. Germline-derived CDR1 and CDR2 are MGHRA and YSYEKL. V was clipped by 4 bases and J by 4 bases; unmatched bases: 6. This CDR3 comprises 16 residues.

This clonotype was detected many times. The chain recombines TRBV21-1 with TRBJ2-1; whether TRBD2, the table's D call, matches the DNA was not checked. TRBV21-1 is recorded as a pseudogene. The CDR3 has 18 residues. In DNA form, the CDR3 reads TGTGCCAGCACCGAAATGGGTTTAGCGGGGGGTTCCTACAATGAGCAGTTCTTC. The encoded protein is CASTEMGLAGGSYNEQFF.

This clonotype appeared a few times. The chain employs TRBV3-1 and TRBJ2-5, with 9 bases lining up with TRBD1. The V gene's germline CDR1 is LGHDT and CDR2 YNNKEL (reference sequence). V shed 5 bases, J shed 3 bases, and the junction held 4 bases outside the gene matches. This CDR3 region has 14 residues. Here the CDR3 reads CASSIRTGEETQYF. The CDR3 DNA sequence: TGTGCCAGCAGCATTCGGACAGGGGAAGAGACCCAGTACTTC.

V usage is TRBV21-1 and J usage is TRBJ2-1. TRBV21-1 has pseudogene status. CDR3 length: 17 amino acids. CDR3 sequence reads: CASSKVTGGGSYNEQFF. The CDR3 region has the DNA TGTGCCAGCAGCAAAGTTACGGGGGGAGGCTCCTACAATGAGCAGTTCTTC.

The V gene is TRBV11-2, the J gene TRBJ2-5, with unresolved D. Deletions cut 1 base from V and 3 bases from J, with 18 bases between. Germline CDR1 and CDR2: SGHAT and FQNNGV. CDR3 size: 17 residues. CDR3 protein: CASSLGWSSRGEETQYF. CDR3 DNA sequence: TGTGCCAGCAGCTTAGGGTGGTCCTCCCGTGGGGAAGAGACCCAGTACTTC.

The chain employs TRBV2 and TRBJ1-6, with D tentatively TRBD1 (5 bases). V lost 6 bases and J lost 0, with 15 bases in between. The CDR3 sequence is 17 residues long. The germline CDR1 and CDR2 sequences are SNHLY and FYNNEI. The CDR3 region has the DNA TGTGCCAGCAGGGGGGGAAAGGGAACCTCCTATAATTCACCCCTCCACTTT. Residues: CASRGGKGTSYNSPLHF.

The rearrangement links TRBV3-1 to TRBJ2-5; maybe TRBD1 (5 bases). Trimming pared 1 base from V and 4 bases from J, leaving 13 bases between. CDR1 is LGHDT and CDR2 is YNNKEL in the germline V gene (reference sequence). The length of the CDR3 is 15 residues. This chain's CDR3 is CASSQGRTPRETQYF. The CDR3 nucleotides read TGTGCCAGCAGCCAAGGGCGGACACCTCGAGAGACCCAGTACTTC.

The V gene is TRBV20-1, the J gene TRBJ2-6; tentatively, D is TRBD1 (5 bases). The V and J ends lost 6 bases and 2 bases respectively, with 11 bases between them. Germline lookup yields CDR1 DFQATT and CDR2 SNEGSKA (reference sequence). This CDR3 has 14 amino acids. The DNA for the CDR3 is TGCAGTGCCCGGGTCAGGGCTGGGGCCAACGTCCTGACTTTC. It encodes CSARVRAGANVLTF.

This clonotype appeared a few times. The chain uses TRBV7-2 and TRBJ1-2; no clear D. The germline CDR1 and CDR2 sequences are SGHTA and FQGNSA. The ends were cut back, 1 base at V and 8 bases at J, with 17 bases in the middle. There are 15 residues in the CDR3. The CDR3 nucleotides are TGTGCCAGCAGCTTAGATCCCGGGGTCGGTCGAGGCTACACCTTC. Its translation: CASSLDPGVGRGYTF.

The CDR3 sequence is CASSAPGQAPSGANVLTF. DNA for the CDR3: TGTGCCAGCAGCGCTCCGGGACAGGCCCCCTCTGGGGCCAACGTCCTGACTTTC. V and J are TRBV21-1 and TRBJ2-6; the tabulated D call, TRBD1, remains unverified against the DNA. TRBV21-1 is labeled a pseudogene. The CDR3 loop spans 18 amino acids.

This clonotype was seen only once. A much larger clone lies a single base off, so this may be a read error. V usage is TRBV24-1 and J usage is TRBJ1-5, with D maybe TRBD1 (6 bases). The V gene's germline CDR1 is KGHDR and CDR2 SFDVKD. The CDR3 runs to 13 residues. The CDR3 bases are TGTGTCACCCGGGCGGGGGCCAATCAGCCCCAGCATTTT. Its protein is CVTRAGANQPQHF.

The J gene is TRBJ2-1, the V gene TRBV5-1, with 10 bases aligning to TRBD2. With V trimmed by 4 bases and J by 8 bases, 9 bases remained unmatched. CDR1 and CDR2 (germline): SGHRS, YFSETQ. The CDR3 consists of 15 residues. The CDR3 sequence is CASSQRTSGDDEQFF. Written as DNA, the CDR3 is TGCGCCAGCAGCCAACGCACTAGCGGGGACGATGAGCAGTTCTTC.

This CDR3 is CASSVRGGYTGELFF. Here the CDR3 DNA reads TGTGCCAGCAGCGTAAGGGGCGGATACACCGGGGAGCTGTTTTTT. The chain couples TRBV9 to TRBJ2-2, with D perhaps matching TRBD1 (5 bases). Germline V gene data show CDR1 as SGDLS and CDR2 as YYNGEE. The V end lost 1 base, the J end lost 3 bases, and 10 bases lay between the germline ends. This CDR3 spans 15 amino acids.

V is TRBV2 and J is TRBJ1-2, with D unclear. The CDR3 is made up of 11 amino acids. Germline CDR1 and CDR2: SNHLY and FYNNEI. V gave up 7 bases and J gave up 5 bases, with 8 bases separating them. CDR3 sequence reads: CASNRGYGYTF. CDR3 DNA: TGTGCCAGCAATCGGGGTTATGGCTACACCTTC.

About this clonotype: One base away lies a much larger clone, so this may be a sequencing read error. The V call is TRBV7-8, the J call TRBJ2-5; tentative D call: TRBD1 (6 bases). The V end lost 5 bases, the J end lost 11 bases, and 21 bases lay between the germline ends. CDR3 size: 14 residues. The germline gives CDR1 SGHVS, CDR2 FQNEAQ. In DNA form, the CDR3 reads TGTGCCAGCAGCCCCCAGGCGGCTCACACAGGGCAGTACTTC. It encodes CASSPQAAHTGQYF.

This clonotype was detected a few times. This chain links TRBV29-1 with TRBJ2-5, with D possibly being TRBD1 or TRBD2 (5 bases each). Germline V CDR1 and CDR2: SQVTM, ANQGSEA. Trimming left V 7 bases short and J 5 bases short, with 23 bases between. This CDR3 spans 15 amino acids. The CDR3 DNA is TGCAGCGCCGGCCGGGATCTGAGGGGTTGGGAGACCCAGTACTTC. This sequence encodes CSAGRDLRGWETQYF.

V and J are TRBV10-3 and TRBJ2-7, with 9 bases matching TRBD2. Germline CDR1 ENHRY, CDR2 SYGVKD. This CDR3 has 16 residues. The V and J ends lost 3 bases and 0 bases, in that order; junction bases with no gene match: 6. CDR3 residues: CAISDPTSGSSYEQYF. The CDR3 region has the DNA TGTGCCATCAGTGACCCGACTAGCGGAAGCTCCTACGAGCAGTACTTC.

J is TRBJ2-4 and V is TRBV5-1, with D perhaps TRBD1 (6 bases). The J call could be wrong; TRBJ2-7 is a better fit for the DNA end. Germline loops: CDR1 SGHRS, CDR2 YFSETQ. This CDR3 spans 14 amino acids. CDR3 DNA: TGCGCCAGCAGCGGGTCCACAGGGTCAGGCGAGCAGTACTTC. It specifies CASSGSTGSGEQYF.

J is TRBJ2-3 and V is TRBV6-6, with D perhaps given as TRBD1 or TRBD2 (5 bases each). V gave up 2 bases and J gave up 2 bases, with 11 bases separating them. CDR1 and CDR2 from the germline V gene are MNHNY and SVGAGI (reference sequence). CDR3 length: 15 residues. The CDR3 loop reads CASSYRDPLTDTQYF. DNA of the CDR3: TGTGCCAGCAGTTACCGGGACCCCCTCACAGATACGCAGTATTTT.

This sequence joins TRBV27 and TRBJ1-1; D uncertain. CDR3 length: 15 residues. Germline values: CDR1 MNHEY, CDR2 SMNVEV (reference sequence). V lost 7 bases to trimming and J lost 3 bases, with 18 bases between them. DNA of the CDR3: TGTGCCAGCACCGCCGGGAAAGGGCGCCACACTGAAGCTTTCTTT. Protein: CASTAGKGRHTEAFF.

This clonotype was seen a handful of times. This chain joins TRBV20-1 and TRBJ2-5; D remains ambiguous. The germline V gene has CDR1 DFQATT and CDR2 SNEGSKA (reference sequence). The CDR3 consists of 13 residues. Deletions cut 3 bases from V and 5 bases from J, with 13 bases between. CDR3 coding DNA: TGCAGTGCTAGTCTCTTAGGGCGGGAGACCCAGTACTTC. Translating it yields CSASLLGRETQYF.